A selection of T cell receptor beta chains follows, all from one sample in a study of naive and memory T cell subsets. In TCRdb, the UMI-ligation and nested PCR reads were re-called with MiXCR into one record per CDR3 protein. The profile shows approximately 140,000 distinct CDR3 sequences, about 15% of them singletons. Sequencing was performed on naive CD4+ T cells from blood. Receptor source: a human donor in good health. Both conserved end residues are part of each CDR3. The D gene is left open where the match is weak. The size of a clone is reported for some rows only, either as once, few or many, or as a class for expanded clones.

>TRBJ2-2|TRBV14|TRBD1|few
TGTGCCAGCAGCCAATGGCCGGGGACAGCTTTCACCGGGGAGCTGTTTTTT
CASSQWPGTAFTGELFF
>TRBJ2-3|TRBV19|-|-
TGTGCCAGTAGCCCGGCGTCTAGCACAGATACGCAGTATTTT
CASSPASSTDTQYF
>TRBJ2-1|TRBV7-2|TRBD2|few
TGTGCCAGCAGCTCGGGACTAGCGGGCGGTGAGCAGTTCTTC
CASSSGLAGGEQFF
>TRBJ2-7|TRBV5-4|TRBD1|-
TGTGCCAGCACTGACAGGGTTTCCTACGAGCAGTACTTC
CASTDRVSYEQYF
>TRBJ2-3|TRBV6-6|TRBD2|few
TGTGCCAGCAGTAGGCGGAGTAGCGGGGAGGGGGGAGATACGCAGTATTTT
CASSRRSSGEGGDTQYF
>TRBJ2-5|TRBV5-4|TRBD2|few
TGTGCCAGCACCCTACTATCTGTTGCGGGAGGGCGAGAGACCCAGTACTTC
CASTLLSVAGGRETQYF
>TRBJ1-4|TRBV7-9|-|few
TGTGCCAGCAGCCCGGCGGGGCATGAAAAACTGTTTTTT
CASSPAGHEKLFF
>TRBJ2-2|TRBV20-1|-|-
TGCAGTGCTCCGGACACTTCGGGGACCGGGGAGCTGTTTTTT
CSAPDTSGTGELFF
>TRBJ2-5|TRBV4-1|TRBD2|-
TGCGCCAGCAGCCTAAGCATCAGCGGGAGGGCCGGGGAGACCCAGTACTTC
CASSLSISGRAGETQYF
>TRBJ2-7|TRBV7-2|TRBD2|-
TGTGCCAGCAGCTTAGTCTGGGACTACCCCCAGGGTTACGAGCAGTACTTC
CASSLVWDYPQGYEQYF
>TRBJ2-7|TRBV12-3/TRBV12-4|-|-
TGTGCCAGCAGTTTGGGACCGGGACTGTACTCCTACGAGCAGTACTTC
CASSLGPGLYSYEQYF
>TRBJ2-7|TRBV5-1|TRBD2|-
TGCGCCAGCAGCTTGATGGGGGAGGGCTCAAGCGAGCAGTACTTC
CASSLMGEGSSEQYF
>TRBJ2-5|TRBV23-1|-|-
TGCGCCAGCAGTCAAATTCAACTAGGTCAGGAGACCCAGTACTTC
CASSQIQLGQETQYF
>TRBJ1-5|TRBV2|TRBD1|few
TGTGCCAGCAAAAACTACAGGGGTAGCAATCAGCCCCAGCATTTT
CASKNYRGSNQPQHF
>TRBJ2-7|TRBV25-1|TRBD2|few
TGTGCCAGCAGTGTCGTGGCTAGCGGGAGGTACGAGCAGTACTTC
CASSVVASGRYEQYF
>TRBJ1-2|TRBV12-3/TRBV12-4|TRBD1|-
TGTGCCAGCAGTCCCGAGGACAGGCGAAACAACTATGGCTACACCTTC
CASSPEDRRNNYGYTF
>TRBJ2-7|TRBV20-1|-|-
TGCAGTGCTAGAGTACAACAGGGAAGTCTTGGCGAGCAGTACTTC
CSARVQQGSLGEQYF
>TRBJ1-1|TRBV10-2|-|-
TGCGCCAGCAGTTCGAACCGGGCCCCGGGGCGTGAAGCTTTCTTT
CASSSNRAPGREAFF
>TRBJ1-1|TRBV27|-|-
TGTGCCAGCAGTACCTTCATGAACACTGAAGCTTTCTTT
CASSTFMNTEAFF
>TRBJ2-2|TRBV29-1|-|-
TGCAGCGTTGAGAGGGGTCGGGAGCTGTTTTTT
CSVERGRELFF
>TRBJ2-7|TRBV7-2|TRBD2|-
TGTGCCAGCAGCTTACAGGGTTCACTAGCGGGAGGTGAGCAGTACTTC
CASSLQGSLAGGEQYF
>TRBJ2-7|TRBV10-3|TRBD1|many
TGTGCCACTTTTGACAGGGCCTCCTACGAGCAGTACTTC
CATFDRASYEQYF
>TRBJ2-5|TRBV5-4|-|-
TGTGCCAGCAGCAGGGACGGGGGAGGTGGAGAGACCCAGTACTTC
CASSRDGGGGETQYF
>TRBJ2-1|TRBV7-9|TRBD2|few
TGTGCCAGCTTCGAGGGGACTAGCGGTCCGAGCTCCTACAATGAGCAGTTCTTC
CASFEGTSGPSSYNEQFF
>TRBJ1-1|TRBV12-3/TRBV12-4|TRBD1|few
TGTGCCAGCAGTTTGGGACAGGGGTTCACTGAAGCTTTCTTT
CASSLGQGFTEAFF
>TRBJ1-3|TRBV3-1|-|-
TGTGCCAGCAGCCTTCGGGGCAACTCTGGAAACACCATATATTTT
CASSLRGNSGNTIYF
>TRBJ2-1|TRBV19|-|few
TGTGCCAGTAGACCGGGACTCCTCTACAATGAGCAGTTCTTC
CASRPGLLYNEQFF
>TRBJ2-1|TRBV29-1|TRBD2|once
TGCAGCTTATGGACTAGCGGGAGGTGGGATGAGCAGTTCTTC
CSLWTSGRWDEQFF
>TRBJ1-1|TRBV11-1|TRBD1|-
TGTGCCAGCAGCCGGGGCAGGACAGGGCCCACTGAAGCTTTCTTT
CASSRGRTGPTEAFF
>TRBJ2-7|TRBV7-2|-|few
TGTGCCAGCAGCTTACGTGGGCCCCCCTACGAGCAGTACTTC
CASSLRGPPYEQYF
>TRBJ1-1|TRBV10-3|-|few
TGTGCCATCAGTCCCACTGGGATAATGAACACTGAAGCTTTCTTT
CAISPTGIMNTEAFF
>TRBJ2-1|TRBV29-1|TRBD2|once
TGCAGCGTTCGCCTACTAGCGGGAGGGTACAATGAGCAGTTCTTC
CSVRLLAGGYNEQFF
>TRBJ2-7|TRBV28|-|few
TGTGCCAGCAGTTGGGTAACTAGCTCGGGGTACGAGCAGTACTTC
CASSWVTSSGYEQYF
>TRBJ2-2|TRBV11-2|-|-
TGTGCCAGCAGCTTAACCCCGTCAAACACCGGGGAGCTGTTTTTT
CASSLTPSNTGELFF
>TRBJ2-2|TRBV25-1|TRBD1|few
TGTGCCAGCAGTGACGACAGGGCGCCGAACACCGGGGAGCTGTTTTTT
CASSDDRAPNTGELFF
>TRBJ2-7|TRBV10-3|TRBD2|-
TGTGCCATCAGTGAGTCCAGGGAGGGTTGTTTCTTC
CAISESREGCFF
>TRBJ2-7|TRBV5-1|TRBD1|many
TGCGCCAGCAGCTTGGTGGCAGGGGGCTCCTACGAGCAGTACTTC
CASSLVAGGSYEQYF
>TRBJ2-1|TRBV20-1|TRBD2|few
TGCAGCCCTCGGACTAGCGGGAGCTCCTACAATGAGCAGTTCTTC
CSPRTSGSSYNEQFF
>TRBJ2-3|TRBV5-4|TRBD1|-
TGTGCCAGCAGCTCCTCCGGGACAGGGGCTAGTGATACGCAGTATTTT
CASSSSGTGASDTQYF
>TRBJ2-2|TRBV2|-|-
TGTGCCAGCAGTGGGGACATCGGACACACCGGGGAGCTGTTTTTT
CASSGDIGHTGELFF
>TRBJ2-7|TRBV15|TRBD1|-
TGTGCCACCAGCAGAAGGGACAGGGGGTACGAGCAGTACTTC
CATSRRDRGYEQYF
>TRBJ2-7|TRBV5-4|TRBD1|-
TGTGCCAGCAGCTTAGACAGGGGGGACGAGCAGTACTTC
CASSLDRGDEQYF
>TRBJ2-3|TRBV11-2|TRBD2|-
TGTGCCAGCAGCCTCCGAGGAGTAAGCGGGGCCCGCACAGATACGCAGTATTTT
CASSLRGVSGARTDTQYF
>TRBJ2-2|TRBV28|-|many
TGTGCCAGCAGTTTAGGAAGGGTCGGAACCGGGGAGCTGTTTTTT
CASSLGRVGTGELFF
>TRBJ2-1|TRBV19|TRBD2|few
TGTGCCAGTAGTATAGGTAGCGGGACTTACAATGAGCAGTTCTTC
CASSIGSGTYNEQFF
>TRBJ1-2|TRBV6-1|-|many
TGTGCCAGCAGTCGGACAGCGAACTATGGCTACACCTTC
CASSRTANYGYTF
>TRBJ2-5|TRBV20-1|-|few
TGCAGTGCTACACCCTCGGAGACCCAGTACTTC
CSATPSETQYF
>TRBJ2-7|TRBV18|TRBD2|few
TGTGCCAGCTCACCACCACTAGCGGCCTACTACGAGCAGTACTTC
CASSPPLAAYYEQYF